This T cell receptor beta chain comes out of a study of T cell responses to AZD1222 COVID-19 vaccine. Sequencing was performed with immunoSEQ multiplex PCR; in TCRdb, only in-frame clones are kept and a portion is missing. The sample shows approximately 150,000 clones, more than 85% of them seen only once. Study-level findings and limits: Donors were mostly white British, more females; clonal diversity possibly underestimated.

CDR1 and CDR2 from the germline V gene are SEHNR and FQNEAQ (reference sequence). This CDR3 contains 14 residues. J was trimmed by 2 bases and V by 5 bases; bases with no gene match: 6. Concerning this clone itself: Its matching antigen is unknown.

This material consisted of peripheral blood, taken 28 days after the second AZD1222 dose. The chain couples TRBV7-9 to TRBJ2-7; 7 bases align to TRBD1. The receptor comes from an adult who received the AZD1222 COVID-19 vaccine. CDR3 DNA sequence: TGTGCCAGCAGCCCATCGGGACAGCCCTACGAGCAGTACTTC. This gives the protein CASSPSGQPYEQYF.